Reported below is one TCR beta chain. This entry is derived from a study of cytomegalovirus exposure and HLA in healthy donors. V lost 6 bases to trimming and J lost 4 bases, with 18 bases between them. Germline-derived CDR1 and CDR2 are SNHLY and FYNNEI. The CDR3 loop spans 16 amino acids. Clones were read by immunoSEQ multiplex PCR, and TCRdb kept only the in-frame ones, dropping some. The sample holds some 120,000 clones; approximately 90% are singletons and the top ten take about 1.9%. The material sequenced was PBMCs. The clonotype was recovered from a woman between 18 and 29 years old in good health and CMV-seronegative. The chain couples TRBV2 to TRBJ2-2; D perhaps matches TRBD2 (6 bases). CDR3 coding DNA: TGTGCCAGCAGCTTTATCGGAGGGACCCTCACCGGGGAGCTGTTTTTT. Protein: CASSFIGGTLTGELFF.